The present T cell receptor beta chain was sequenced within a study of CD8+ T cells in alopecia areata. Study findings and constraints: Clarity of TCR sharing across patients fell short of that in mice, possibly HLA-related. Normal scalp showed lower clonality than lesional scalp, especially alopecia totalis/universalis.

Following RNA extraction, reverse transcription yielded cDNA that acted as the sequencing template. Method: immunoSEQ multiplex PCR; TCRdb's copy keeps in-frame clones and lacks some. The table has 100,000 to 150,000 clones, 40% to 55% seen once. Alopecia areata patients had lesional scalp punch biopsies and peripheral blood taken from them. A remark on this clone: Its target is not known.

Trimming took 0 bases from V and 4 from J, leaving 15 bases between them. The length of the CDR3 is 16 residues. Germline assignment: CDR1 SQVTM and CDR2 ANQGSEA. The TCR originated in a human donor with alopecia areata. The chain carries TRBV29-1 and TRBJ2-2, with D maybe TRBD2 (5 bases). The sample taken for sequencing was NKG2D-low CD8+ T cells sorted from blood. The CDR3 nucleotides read TGCAGCGTTGAAGAAAGCGAGGGAAAGGCCACCGGGGAGCTGTTTTTT. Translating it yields CSVEESEGKATGELFF.